The subject of this entry is one T cell receptor (beta chain). As yet, its antigen is unknown. Read sequence stops 3 residues before the CDR3 end, and the germline J gene provides the missing end. The record originates from a study of T cells in women clearing cervical HPV infection. Overall study context: Control women cleared a single incident HPV16 infection within 12 months. Case blood was drawn when the lesion was first found; control blood after infection became undetectable. Study-level results: T-cell numbers per sample were unknown and may explain richness differences.

Germline trimming cut 3 bases from V and 3 bases from J; bases unmatched to any gene: 5. CDR3 length: 16 residues. The germline V gene has CDR1 LNHDA and CDR2 SQIVND (reference sequence). TCR beta CDR3 amplified by multiplex PCR from about 1200 ng genomic DNA. Libraries were prepared by immunoSEQ multiplex PCR; TCRdb keeps only in-frame clonotypes and omits some of them. Reported are about 36,000 clones; the ten largest clones contain approximately 1.5%. The origin of this receptor is a woman aged 18 to 75 with a cervical HPV16 infection that either progressed to CIN3+ or cleared (not recorded which). Sample: blood buffy coat. This chain joins TRBV19 and TRBJ2-3, with 11 bases aligning to TRBD2. CDR3 region: CASSIGLAGGTDTQYF. Partial CDR3 DNA: TGTGCCAGTAGTATCGGCCTAGCGGGGGGAACAGATACG.